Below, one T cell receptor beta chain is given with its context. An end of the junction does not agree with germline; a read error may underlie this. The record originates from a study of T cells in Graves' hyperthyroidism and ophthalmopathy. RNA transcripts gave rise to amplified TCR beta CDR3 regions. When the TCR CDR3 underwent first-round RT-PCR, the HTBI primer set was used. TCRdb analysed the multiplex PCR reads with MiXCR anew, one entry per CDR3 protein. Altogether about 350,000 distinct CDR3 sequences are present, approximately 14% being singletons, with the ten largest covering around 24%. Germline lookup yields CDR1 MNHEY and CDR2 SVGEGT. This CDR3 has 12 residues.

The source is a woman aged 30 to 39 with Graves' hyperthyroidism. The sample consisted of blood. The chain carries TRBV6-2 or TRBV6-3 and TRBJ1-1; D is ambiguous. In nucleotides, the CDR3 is TGTGCCAGCAGTTACCCGAACACTGAAGCTTCCTTT. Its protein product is CASSYPNTEASF.